This TCR beta chain was identified in a study of blood T cell repertoires in COVID-19. For the study at large: Acute and convalescent COVID-19 specimens originated in the United States, Italy and Spain.

Germline assignment: CDR1 MNHNS and CDR2 SASEGT. The CDR3 spans 16 residues. Between the trimmed V and J ends, which lost 1 base and 4 bases, there was a span of 11 bases. TCRdb's copy holds only in-frame clones and misses some; the assay was immunoSEQ multiplex PCR. The repertoire has fewer than 450,000 clones, about 90% of them found once; the top ten carry over 0.8%. Two consecutive negative NP/OP PCR tests, clearance, or resolved symptoms defined Cohort 3 recovery. Sequenced material: PBMCs or T cells enriched from blood (not recorded which). The receptor was isolated from a woman aged 25 to 39 who had recovered from COVID-19. The chain is built from TRBV6-1 and TRBJ1-6; perhaps TRBD1 as D (6 bases). The CDR3 loop is CASSEGRGGYNSPLHF. The CDR3, as DNA: TGTGCCAGCAGTGAAGGGAGGGGGGGATATAATTCACCCCTCCACTTT.